Reported below is one TCR beta chain. What it binds is unknown. TCRdb itself ran the reads through MiXCR, one entry per CDR3 protein. The sample consists of 80,000 to 90,000 distinct CDR3 sequences, around 49% of them appearing once. The CDR3 spans 12 residues. J was trimmed by 4 bases and V by 9 bases; bases with no gene match: 6. Germline V gene lookup returns CDR1 SGHRS and CDR2 YFSETQ. These data come from a study of T cell repertoires in cytomegalovirus infection. Study background: It was recently identified HLA-C-restricted and well-studied HLA-B-restricted CMV epitopes that the study used.

General study findings and limits: Dominant in the ex vivo response were TCR beta clonotypes restricted by HLA-C and specific for CMV.

The material was CD8+ T cells from cultured PBMCs, obtained from culture after CMV antigen stimulation. The chain combines TRBV5-1 with TRBJ2-5; TRBD2 matches at 7 bases. The receptor's source is a human donor in good health (CMV status not recorded). Some clones in this sample may be carry-over from other donors' samples. The CDR3 DNA reads TGCGCCACCCGAACGGGGGGAGAGACCCAGTACTTC. Amino acids: CATRTGGETQYF.